This TCR beta chain is drawn from a study of blood T cell repertoires in COVID-19. The CDR3 is 13 residues long. Germline V gene data show CDR1 as SGHTA and CDR2 as FQGTGA. Trimming took 0 bases from V and 5 from J, leaving 8 bases between them. Assay: immunoSEQ multiplex PCR; the TCRdb copy retains only in-frame clones and omits some. The profile shows about 75,000 clones, approximately 87% of them singletons. This rearrangement joins TRBV7-3 to TRBJ2-7; D unresolved. The sequencing input was peripheral blood. This receptor was identified in a human donor in a cohort sampled during active COVID-19. The CDR3, as DNA: TGTGCCAGCAGCTTAACGAGACTGGACGAGCAGTACTTC. Amino acid sequence: CASSLTRLDEQYF.